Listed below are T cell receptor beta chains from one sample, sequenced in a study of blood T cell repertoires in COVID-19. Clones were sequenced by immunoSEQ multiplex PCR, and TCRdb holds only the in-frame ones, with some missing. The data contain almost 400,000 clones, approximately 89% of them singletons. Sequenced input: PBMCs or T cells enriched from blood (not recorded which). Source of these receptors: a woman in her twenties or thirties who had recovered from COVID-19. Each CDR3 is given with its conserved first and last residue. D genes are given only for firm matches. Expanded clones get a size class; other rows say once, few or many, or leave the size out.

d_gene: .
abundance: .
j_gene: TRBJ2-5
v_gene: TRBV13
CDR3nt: TGTGCCAGCAGCTCAGGGTCGCGAGGGGAGACCCAGTACTTC
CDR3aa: CASSSGSRGETQYF

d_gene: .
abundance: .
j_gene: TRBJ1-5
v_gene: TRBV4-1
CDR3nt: TGCGCCAGCAGCCAGGGTGACAGCGCATATCAGCCCCAGCATTTT
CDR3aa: CASSQGDSAYQPQHF

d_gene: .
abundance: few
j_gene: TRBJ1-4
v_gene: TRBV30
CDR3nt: TGTGCCTGGACGACAGGTATTAATGAAAAACTGTTTTTT
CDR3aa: CAWTTGINEKLFF

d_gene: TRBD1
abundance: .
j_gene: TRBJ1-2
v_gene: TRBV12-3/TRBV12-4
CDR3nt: TGTGCCAGCAGTTCTGAGGACAGGGATGGCTACACCTTC
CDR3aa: CASSSEDRDGYTF

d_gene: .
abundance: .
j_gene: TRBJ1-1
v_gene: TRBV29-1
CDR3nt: TGCAGCGCCCTATCAGGCCGTGCAAATTTTAACACTGAAGCTTTCTTT
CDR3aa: CSALSGRANFNTEAFF

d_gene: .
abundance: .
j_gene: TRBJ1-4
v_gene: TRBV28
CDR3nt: TGTGCCAGCAGCCAACGGGGTGGTGCAACTAATGAAAAACTGTTTTTT
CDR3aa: CASSQRGGATNEKLFF

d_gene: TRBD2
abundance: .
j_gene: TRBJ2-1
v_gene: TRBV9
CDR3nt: TGTGCCAGCAGCGTCGGGACTAGCGGGAGGGCCTACAATGAGCAGTTCTTC
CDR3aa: CASSVGTSGRAYNEQFF

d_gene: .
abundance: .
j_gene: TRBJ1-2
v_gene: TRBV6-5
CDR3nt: TGTGCCAGCAGTCGGGGATATCCTAACTATGGCTACACCTTC
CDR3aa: CASSRGYPNYGYTF

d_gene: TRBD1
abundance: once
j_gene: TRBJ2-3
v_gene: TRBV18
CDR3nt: TGTGCCAGCTCACCCTTGGACAGGTCAGATACGCAGTATTTT
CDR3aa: CASSPLDRSDTQYF

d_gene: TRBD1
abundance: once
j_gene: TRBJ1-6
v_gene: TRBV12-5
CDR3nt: TGTGCTAGTGGTTTGGTACCCTTACAGGCCGGACAGGGCTTATCCTCACCCCTCCACTTT
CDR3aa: CASGLVPLQAGQGLSSPLHF

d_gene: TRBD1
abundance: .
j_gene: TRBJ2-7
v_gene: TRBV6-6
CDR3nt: TGTGCCAGCAGTAGGGACAGGGGTTCAGATGAGCAGTACTTC
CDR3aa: CASSRDRGSDEQYF

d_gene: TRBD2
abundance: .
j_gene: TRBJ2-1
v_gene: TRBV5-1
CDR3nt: TGCGCCAGCAGCTTGGCGGGACTAGCGGGAGTGCATGAGCAGTTCTTC
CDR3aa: CASSLAGLAGVHEQFF

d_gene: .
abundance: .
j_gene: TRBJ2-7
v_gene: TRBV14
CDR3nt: TGTGCCAGCAGCCAGCGGCGCGTGCCTGACTACGAGCAGTACTTC
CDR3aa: CASSQRRVPDYEQYF

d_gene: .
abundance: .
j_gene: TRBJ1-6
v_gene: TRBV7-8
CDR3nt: TGTGCCAGCAGCGCCTACAGGGATCAGGGTTCACCCCTCCACTTT
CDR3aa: CASSAYRDQGSPLHF

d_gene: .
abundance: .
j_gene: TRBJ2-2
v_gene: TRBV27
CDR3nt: TGTGCCAGCAGTTTAAAGGTCTACGGGATGAACACCGGGGAGCTGTTTTTT
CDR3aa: CASSLKVYGMNTGELFF

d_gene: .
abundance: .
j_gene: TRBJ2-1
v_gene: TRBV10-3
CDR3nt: TGTGCCATACGGACTGTTGGAGATGAGCAGTTCTTC
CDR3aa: CAIRTVGDEQFF

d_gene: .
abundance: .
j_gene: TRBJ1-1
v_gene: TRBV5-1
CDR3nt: TGCGCCAGCAGCTTGGCAGGGATGAACACTGAAGCTTTCTTT
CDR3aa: CASSLAGMNTEAFF

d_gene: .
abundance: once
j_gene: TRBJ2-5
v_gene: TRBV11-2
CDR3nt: TGTGCCAGCAGCTCGTACAAGAAAGAGACCCAGTACTTC
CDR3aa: CASSSYKKETQYF

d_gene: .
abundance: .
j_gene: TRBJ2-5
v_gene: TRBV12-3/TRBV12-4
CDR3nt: TGTGCCAGCAGTTTACTGTTTAAAGAGACCCAGTACTTC
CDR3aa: CASSLLFKETQYF

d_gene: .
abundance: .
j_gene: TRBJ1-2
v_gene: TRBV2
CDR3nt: TGTGCCAGCAGTGAAGAGCAAGTTCTCTATGGCTACACCTTC
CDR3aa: CASSEEQVLYGYTF

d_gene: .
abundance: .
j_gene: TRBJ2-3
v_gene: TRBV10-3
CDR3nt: TGTGCCATCAGGGGGCCTAGCACAGATACGCAGTATTTT
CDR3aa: CAIRGPSTDTQYF

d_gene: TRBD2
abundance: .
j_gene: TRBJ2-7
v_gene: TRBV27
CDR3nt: TGTGCCAGCAGTTTCAGTCTAGCGGGAGTGGGCTCCTACGAGCAGTACTTC
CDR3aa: CASSFSLAGVGSYEQYF

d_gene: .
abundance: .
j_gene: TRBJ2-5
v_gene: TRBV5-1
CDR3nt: TGCGCCAGCAGGAGGGAATACCAAGAGACCCAGTACTTC
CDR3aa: CASRREYQETQYF

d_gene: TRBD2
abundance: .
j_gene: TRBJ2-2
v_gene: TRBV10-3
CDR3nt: TGTGCCATCAGTGAGTCTAGCGGGAACACGAACACCGGGGAGCTGTTTTTT
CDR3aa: CAISESSGNTNTGELFF

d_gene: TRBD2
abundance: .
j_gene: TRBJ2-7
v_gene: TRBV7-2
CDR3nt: TGTGCCAGCAGCTTAGTGGAAGGGGGACTAGCGGGGGACGAGCAGTACTTC
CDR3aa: CASSLVEGGLAGDEQYF

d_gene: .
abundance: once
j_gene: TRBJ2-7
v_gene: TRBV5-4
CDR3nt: TGTGCCAGCAGCTTGAAGGGACAAGACTCCTACGAGCAGTACTTC
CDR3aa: CASSLKGQDSYEQYF

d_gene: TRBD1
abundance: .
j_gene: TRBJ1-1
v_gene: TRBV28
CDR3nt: TGTGCCAGCAGTATGACAGGGGGTCTGAACACTGAAGCTTTCTTT
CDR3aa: CASSMTGGLNTEAFF

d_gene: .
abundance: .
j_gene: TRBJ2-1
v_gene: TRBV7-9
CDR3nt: TGTGCCAGCAGCTTAATCTTTCGAGACTACGGGCCCAATGAGCAGTTCTTC
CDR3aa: CASSLIFRDYGPNEQFF

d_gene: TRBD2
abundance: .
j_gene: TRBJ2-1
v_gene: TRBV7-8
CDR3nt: TGTGCCAGCAGCTTAAGGTGGGCTAGCGGGGTCTCCTACAATGAGCAGTTCTTC
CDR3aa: CASSLRWASGVSYNEQFF

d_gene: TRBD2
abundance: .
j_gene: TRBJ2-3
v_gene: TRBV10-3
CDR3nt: TGTGCCATCAGTGACCCGGGGGGTTTCACAGATACGCAGTATTTT
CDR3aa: CAISDPGGFTDTQYF

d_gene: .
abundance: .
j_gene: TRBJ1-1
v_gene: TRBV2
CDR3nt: TGTGCCAGCCCCGCGGGGGAGGCCAGCGTCACTGAAGCTTTCTTT
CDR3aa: CASPAGEASVTEAFF

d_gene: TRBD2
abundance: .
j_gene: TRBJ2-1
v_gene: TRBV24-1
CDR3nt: TGTGCCACCAGCCGGACTAGCGGATACAATGAGCAGTTCTTC
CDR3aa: CATSRTSGYNEQFF

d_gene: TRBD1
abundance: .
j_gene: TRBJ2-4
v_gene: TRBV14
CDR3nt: TGTGCCAGCAGCTCCGACAGGGCTATACAACGAAACATTCAGTACTTC
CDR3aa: CASSSDRAIQRNIQYF

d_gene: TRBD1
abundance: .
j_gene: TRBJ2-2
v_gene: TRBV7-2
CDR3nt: TGTGCCAGCAGCTTATTAAAGGACAGGGGGTTTTCAAGAACCGGGGAGCTGTTTTTT
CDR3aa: CASSLLKDRGFSRTGELFF

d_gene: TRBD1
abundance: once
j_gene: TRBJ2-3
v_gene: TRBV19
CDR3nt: TGTGCCAGTAGTATAGCCCAGTCGACAGGGCCCGGCACAGATACGCAGTATTTT
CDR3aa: CASSIAQSTGPGTDTQYF

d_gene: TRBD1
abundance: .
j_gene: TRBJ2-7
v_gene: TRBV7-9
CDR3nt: TGTGCCAGCAGCTTAGTAGGACAGGGACCCCACGAGCAGTACTTC
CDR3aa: CASSLVGQGPHEQYF

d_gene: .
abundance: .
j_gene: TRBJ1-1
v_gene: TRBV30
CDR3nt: TGTGCCTGGAGACCGGGGGTCATGAACACTGAAGCTTTCTTT
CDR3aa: CAWRPGVMNTEAFF

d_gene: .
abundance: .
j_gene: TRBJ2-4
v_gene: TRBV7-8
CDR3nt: TGTGCCAGCAGCCCGACGGTAAATGCGGACATTCAGTACTTC
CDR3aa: CASSPTVNADIQYF

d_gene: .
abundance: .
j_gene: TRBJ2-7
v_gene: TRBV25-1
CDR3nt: TGTGCCAGCAGTGGAACGATAAGGCGCCAGGGGTACTACGAGCAGTACTTC
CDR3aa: CASSGTIRRQGYYEQYF

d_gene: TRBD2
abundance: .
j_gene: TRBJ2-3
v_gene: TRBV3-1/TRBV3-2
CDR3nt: TGTGCCAGCAGCCAATATCCGGGGGGGGAAACGGATACGCAGTATTTT
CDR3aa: CASSQYPGGETDTQYF

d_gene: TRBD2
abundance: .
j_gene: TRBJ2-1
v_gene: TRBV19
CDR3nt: TGTGCCAGTAGTTTGTTGAGCGGGAGACTCGACAATGAGCAGTTCTTC
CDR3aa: CASSLLSGRLDNEQFF

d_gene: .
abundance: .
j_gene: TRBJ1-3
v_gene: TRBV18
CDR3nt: TGTGCCAGCTCACCCGAAGTCGGGATCTCTGGAAACACCATATATTTT
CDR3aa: CASSPEVGISGNTIYF

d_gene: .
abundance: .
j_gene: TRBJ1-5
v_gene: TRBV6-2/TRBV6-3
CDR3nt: TGTGCCAGCAGTTACTCGAGGGCAGCTAGCAATCAGCCCCAGCATTTT
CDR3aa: CASSYSRAASNQPQHF

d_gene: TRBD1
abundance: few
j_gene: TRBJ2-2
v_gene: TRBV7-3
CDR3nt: TGTGCCAGCAGCTTCGGGACAGGGGGCCCCGGGGAGCTGTTTTTT
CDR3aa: CASSFGTGGPGELFF

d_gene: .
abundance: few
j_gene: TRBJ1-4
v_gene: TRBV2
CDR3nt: TGTGCCAGCAGTCAGGGCGGAACTAATGAAAAACTGTTTTTT
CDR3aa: CASSQGGTNEKLFF

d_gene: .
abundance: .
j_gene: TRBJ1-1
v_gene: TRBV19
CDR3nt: TGTGCCAGTATTGACAGGCTCCGGTCGGGGCAGGGGATGAACACTGAAGCTTTCTTT
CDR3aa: CASIDRLRSGQGMNTEAFF